This T cell receptor beta chain appears in the sequencing data of a study of blood T cells in healthy people across ages. Study-wide results and caveats: Per-million-T-cell TCR beta diversity fell roughly linearly with age.

About this clonotype: Its cognate antigen is unknown.

Primed by a sample-barcoded 5' primer and a J-beta primer mix, a second PCR proceeded for about 7 to 11 cycles. Carrying 12 random nucleotides, a template-switch adaptor labeled each individual cDNA molecule. MiXCR, run by TCRdb on the 5' RACE reads, gives a single entry per CDR3 protein. The repertoire holds hundreds of thousands of distinct CDR3 sequences, around 49% seen once, with 25% to 35% in the top ten. This CDR3 has 15 residues. V trimming: 5 bases; J trimming: 7 bases; junction bases outside the gene matches: 7. Per the germline V gene, CDR1 is MDHEN and CDR2 is SYDVKM. Per sample, at least 5.5 micrograms of total RNA were extracted.

The clonotype was recovered from a woman aged 55-75 years in good health. Sample: blood. The chain uses TRBV28 and TRBJ1-4, with TRBD1 matching 10 bases. The CDR3 bases are TGTGCCAGCAGTACCCCCGGGACAGGGGTTGAAAAACTGTTTTTT. This gives the protein CASSTPGTGVEKLFF.